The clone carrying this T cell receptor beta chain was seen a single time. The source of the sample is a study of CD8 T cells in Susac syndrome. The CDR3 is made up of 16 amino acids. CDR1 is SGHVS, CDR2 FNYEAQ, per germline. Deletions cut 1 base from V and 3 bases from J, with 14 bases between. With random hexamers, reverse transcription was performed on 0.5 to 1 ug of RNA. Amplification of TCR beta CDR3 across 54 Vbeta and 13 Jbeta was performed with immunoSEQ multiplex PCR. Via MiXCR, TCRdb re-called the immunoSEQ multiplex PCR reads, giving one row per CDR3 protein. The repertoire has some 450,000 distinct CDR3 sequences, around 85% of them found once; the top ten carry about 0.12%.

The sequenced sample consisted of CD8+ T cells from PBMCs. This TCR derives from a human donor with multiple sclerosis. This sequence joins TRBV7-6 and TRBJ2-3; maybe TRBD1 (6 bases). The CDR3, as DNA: TGTGCCAGCAGCTTAGAAGGGGGATGGTTGACAGATACGCAGTATTTT. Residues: CASSLEGGWLTDTQYF.